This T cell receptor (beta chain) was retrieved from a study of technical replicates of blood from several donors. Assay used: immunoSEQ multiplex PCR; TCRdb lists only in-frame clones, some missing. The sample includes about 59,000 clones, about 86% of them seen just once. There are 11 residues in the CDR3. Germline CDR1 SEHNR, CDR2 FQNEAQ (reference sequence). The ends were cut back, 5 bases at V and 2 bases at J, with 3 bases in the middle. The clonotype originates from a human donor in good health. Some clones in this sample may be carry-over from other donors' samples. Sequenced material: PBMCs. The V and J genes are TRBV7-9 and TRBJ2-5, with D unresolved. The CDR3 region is CASSLQETQYF. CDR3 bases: TGTGCCAGCAGCCTACAAGAGACCCAGTACTTC.